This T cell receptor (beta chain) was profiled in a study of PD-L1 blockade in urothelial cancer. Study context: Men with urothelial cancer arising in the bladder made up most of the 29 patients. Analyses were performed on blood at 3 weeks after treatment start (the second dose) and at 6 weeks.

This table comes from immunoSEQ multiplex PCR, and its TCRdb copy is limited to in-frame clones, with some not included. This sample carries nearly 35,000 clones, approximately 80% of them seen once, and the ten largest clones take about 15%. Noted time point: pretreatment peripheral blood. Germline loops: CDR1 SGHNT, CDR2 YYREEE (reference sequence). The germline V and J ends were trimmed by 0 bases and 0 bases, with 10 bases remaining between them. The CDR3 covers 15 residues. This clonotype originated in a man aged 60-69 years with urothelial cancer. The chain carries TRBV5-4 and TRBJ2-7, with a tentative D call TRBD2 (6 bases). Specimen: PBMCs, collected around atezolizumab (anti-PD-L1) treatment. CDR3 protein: CASSLDPGDSYEQYF. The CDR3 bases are TGTGCCAGCAGCTTGGATCCGGGGGACTCCTACGAGCAGTACTTC.